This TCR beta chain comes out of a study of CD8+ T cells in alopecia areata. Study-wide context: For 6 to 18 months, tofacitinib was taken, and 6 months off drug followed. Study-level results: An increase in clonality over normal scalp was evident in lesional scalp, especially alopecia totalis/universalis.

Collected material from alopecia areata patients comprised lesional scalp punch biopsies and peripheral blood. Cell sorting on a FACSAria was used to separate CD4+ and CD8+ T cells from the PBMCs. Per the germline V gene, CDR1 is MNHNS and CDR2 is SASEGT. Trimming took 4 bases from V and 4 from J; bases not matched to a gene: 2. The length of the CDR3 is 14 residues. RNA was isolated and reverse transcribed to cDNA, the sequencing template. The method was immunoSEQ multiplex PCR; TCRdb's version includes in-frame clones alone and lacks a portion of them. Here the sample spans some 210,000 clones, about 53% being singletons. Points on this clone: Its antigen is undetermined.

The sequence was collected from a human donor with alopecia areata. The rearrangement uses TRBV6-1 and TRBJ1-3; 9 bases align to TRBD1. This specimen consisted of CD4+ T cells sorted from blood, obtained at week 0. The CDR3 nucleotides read TGTGCCAGCAGTGGGGACAGGGAAGGAAACACCATATATTTT. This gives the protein CASSGDREGNTIYF.